These 2 T cell receptor beta chains were all obtained from the same sample, sequenced in a study of beta chain features in type 1 diabetes. Study results and limitations: Moderately but significantly shorter TCRB CDR3s were found in Type 1 diabetes patients in all four CD4+ subsets.

As every portion of the isolated RNA was reverse transcribed, the sequencing read expressed TCRB transcripts. Using immunoSEQ multiplex PCR, the repertoire was profiled, and TCRdb retains in-frame clones only, with some absent. The sample yields hundreds of thousands of clones, around 15% seen once. No antigen is known for these receptors. Sequencing input: naive CD4+ T cells from blood. The receptors here all came from a man aged 18 to 29 with type 1 diabetes.

This clone turned up a few times. Compared with germline, one end of the junction differs, possibly owing to a read error. V and J are TRBV2 and TRBJ2-2; no reliable D call. Germline CDR1 SNHLY, CDR2 FYNNEI. The CDR3 runs 15 residues. The CDR3 DNA reads TGTGCCAGCAGTGTCGACCCTAGGAACGCCGGGGAGCTGTTTTTT. Protein sequence: CASSVDPRNAGELFF.

J is TRBJ1-2 and V is TRBV27; D is ambiguous. V dropped 5 bases and J dropped 2 bases, with 15 bases sitting between them. The CDR3 extends over 15 amino acids. Germline lookup yields CDR1 MNHEY and CDR2 SMNVEV (reference sequence). This chain's CDR3 is CASSPYEGKNYGYTF. The CDR3 DNA is TGTGCCAGCAGTCCCTACGAGGGCAAGAACTATGGCTACACCTTC.